What follows describes a single T cell receptor beta chain. Its target is not known. Other DNA sequences within the sample encode an identical CDR3. The sample comes from a study of CD8+ T cells in alopecia areata. General observations from the study: Tissue-resident alphabeta T cells belonging to normal skin likewise get sequenced within scalp specimens.

The trim removed 3 bases at V and 8 bases at J, leaving 4 bases unmatched. CDR1 is SGHVS, CDR2 FNYEAQ, per germline. The CDR3 runs 13 residues. Isolated RNA was reverse transcribed into cDNA used as the sequencing template. The repertoire was sequenced with immunoSEQ multiplex PCR; TCRdb's copy has only in-frame clones and lacks some. The sample lists roughly 140,000 clones; about two thirds were seen once. This sequence was found in a human donor in good health. The chain couples TRBV7-6 to TRBJ1-1, with TRBD1 matching 9 bases. Sequencing used CD8+ T cells sorted from blood. The CDR3 sequence: CASSLPGQGEAFF. Here the CDR3 DNA reads TGTGCCAGCAGCTTGCCGGGACAGGGCGAAGCTTTCTTT.